This TCR beta chain came from a study of T cell repertoires in cytomegalovirus infection. Overall study: It was recently identified HLA-C-restricted and well-studied HLA-B-restricted CMV epitopes that the study used.

Study conclusions and caveats: CMV-specific TCR beta clonotypes restricted by HLA-C were the ones dominating the ex vivo response.

The table lists this clonotype with a few counts. Its antigen remains unknown. Germline V gene data show CDR1 as KGHSH and CDR2 as LQKENI. Between the trimmed V and J ends, which lost 2 bases and 1 base, there was a span of 9 bases. The CDR3 spans 15 residues. A single record per CDR3 protein comes from TCRdb applying MiXCR to the reads. The sample yields around 300,000 distinct CDR3 sequences, about 20% seen once. This chain links TRBV18 with TRBJ2-1; no definite D call. This receptor was taken from a human donor in good health (CMV status not recorded). Some clones in this sample may be carry-over from other donors' samples. The sample consisted of cultured PBMCs, taken from culture after CMV antigen stimulation. CDR3 sequence: CASSPTGGSYNEQFF. The CDR3 bases are TGTGCCAGCTCACCAACCGGCGGTTCCTACAATGAGCAGTTCTTC.